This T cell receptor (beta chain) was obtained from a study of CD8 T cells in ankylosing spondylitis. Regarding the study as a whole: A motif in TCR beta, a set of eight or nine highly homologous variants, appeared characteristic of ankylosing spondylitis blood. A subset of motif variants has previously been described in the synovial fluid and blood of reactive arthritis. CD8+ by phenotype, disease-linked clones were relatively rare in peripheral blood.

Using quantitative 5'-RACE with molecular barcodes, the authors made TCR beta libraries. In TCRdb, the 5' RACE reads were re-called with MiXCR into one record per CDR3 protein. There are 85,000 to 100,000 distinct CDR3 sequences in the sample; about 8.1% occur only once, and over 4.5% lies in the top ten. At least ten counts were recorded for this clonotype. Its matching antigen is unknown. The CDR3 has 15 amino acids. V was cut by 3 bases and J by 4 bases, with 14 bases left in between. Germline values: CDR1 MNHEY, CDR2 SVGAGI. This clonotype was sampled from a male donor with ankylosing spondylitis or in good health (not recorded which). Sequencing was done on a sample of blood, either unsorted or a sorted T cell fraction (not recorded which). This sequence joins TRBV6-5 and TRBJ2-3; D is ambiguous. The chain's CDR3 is CASSYRQEWSDTQYF. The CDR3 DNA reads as TGTGCCAGCAGTTATAGGCAGGAGTGGTCAGATACGCAGTATTTT.